The clone carrying this T cell receptor beta chain was seen repeatedly, ten times or more. What it recognizes is unknown. The entry originates in a study of T cells after yellow fever vaccination. Study at large: The authors prepared low-cell-number fractions using SMART-Seq v4 Ultra Low Input. Study-wide results and limits: Repertoires obtained by FACS sorting could include abundant clonotypes that entered as contaminants from the bulk population. Primary-vaccination clones mostly resurfaced post-booster (about 95% CD4, 85% to 90% CD8).

TCR cDNA, made by 5'RACE template switching, carried an added universal primer site and UMIs. A single record per CDR3 protein comes from TCRdb applying MiXCR to the 5' RACE reads. The repertoire has around 310,000 distinct CDR3 sequences, under 5% of them found once; the top ten carry about 24%. Here the sequenced sample was PBMCs, taken 5 days after the yellow fever booster vaccination. The TCR comes from a man aged 18 to 29 who received the YFV17D yellow fever vaccine.

The CDR3 reads CASSQDGGGTDTQYF. The CDR3 DNA is TGCGCCAGCAGCCAAGATGGCGGGGGCACAGATACGCAGTATTTT. This sequence joins TRBV4-3 and TRBJ2-3; D is perhaps TRBD2 (6 bases). The V end lost 0 bases, the J end lost 1 base, and 8 bases lay between the germline ends. The CDR3 runs 15 residues. CDR1 is LGHNA and CDR2 is YSLEER in the germline V gene.